Described below is a single TCR beta chain sequence and its context. This clonotype appeared many times. The specificity of this receptor is unknown. The sample holds no much larger clone one base away, and base qualities are not on file. Ficoll-Paque density gradient centrifugation was used to isolate PBMCs. The data originate from a study of T-cell memory formation after mild COVID-19 listed by TCRdb under 2021. Study-wide context: TCR sequence clusters from the two donors were found to be largely donor specific. Longitudinal TCRalpha and TCRbeta repertoire sequencing tracked T-cell clones expanding and contracting after mild COVID-19 in two donors. Two young, previously healthy adult volunteers, one female and one male, were included in the cohort. Results and caveats for the whole study, not just this receptor: Contracting CD4+ clones were located mainly in the CM and EM memory subsets, whereas CD8+ clones were found to be enriched in EMRA. Whether the second-wave clones peaking on day 37 were SARS-CoV-2 specific was not confirmed. Some responding clones were detected in pre-infection memory, which suggested that pre-existing cross-reactive memory T cells had joined the SARS-CoV-2 response. Clones contracting from day 15 to 85 had balanced CD4/CD8 phenotypes, while a second wave expanding from day 15 to 37 was biased towards CD4+. The study included only a couple of mild cases, and larger cohorts that include severe cases with pre-infection samples were judged to be necessary.

The run used an Illumina NovaSeq 6000. TCRalpha and TCRbeta cDNA libraries were constructed by 5'RACE with constant-segment primers, with sample barcodes and unique molecular identifiers being introduced. Trizol reagent was used to extract RNA from every sample. Library amplification was performed in two PCR steps, and a second sample barcode and Illumina TruSeq adapters were introduced in the second step. Sequencing of libraries was performed on an Illumina NovaSeq with 2 x 150 bp paired-end reads. The study's own analysis went as follows. Reads were demultiplexed and collapsed into UMI-guided consensus sequences with migec v1.2.7. With mixcr v2.1.11, UMI consensuses were aligned to TRA and TRB V and J templates and assembled into clonotypes. Expanded or contracted clonotypes were those called significant by both edgeR and NoisET, with noise models trained on biological replicates. edgeR calls used a false discovery rate-adjusted p below 0.01 and a log2 fold-change threshold of 1. As an exploratory analysis of dynamics, PCA with hierarchical clustering was applied to max-normalized trajectories of the 1000 most abundant clonotypes. Each responding clone was given a CD4 or CD8 phenotype based on the CD4+ and CD8+ repertoires, which had been sequenced separately. The public reads were quality trimmed at Q25 with fastp and then assembled into clones with MiXCR by TCRdb, keeping productive beta chains. Rows merge per CDR3 protein into single entries with the most common DNA and genes. These V and J calls rely on TCRdb rather than the paper's analysis. In all, the sample holds some 190,000 distinct CDR3 sequences, and about 18% of those were seen once. The top ten hold approximately 2.4% of the sample.

Based on the germline V gene, the CDR1 and CDR2 sequences are LGHNT and FRNRAP. The CDR3 spans 13 residues, from the cysteine through the phenylalanine. The read is trimmed to its CDR3 DNA, 39 bases read in frame from base 1. Deletion took 7 bases off V and 1 base off J, with a span of 10 bases between the germline ends. The specimen sequenced was PBMCs or a T cell subset sorted from them (not recorded which). The chain uses TRBV12-5 and TRBJ1-1, with the D gene call left open. The TCR originated in an adult woman who had mild COVID-19 (a few samples of this study predate the infection). The sample titles of this study are shuffled in the database, so cell type and time point are left out; the donor was told from shared clones. The nucleotides read TGTGCTAGTGCCCTGGGGTGGAACACTGAAGCTTTCTTT. This is translated as CASALGWNTEAFF.